These T cell receptor beta chains were read from a single sample in a study of cytomegalovirus exposure and HLA in healthy donors. The repertoire was sequenced with immunoSEQ multiplex PCR; TCRdb's copy has only in-frame clones and lacks some. In the table there are about 140,000 clones, roughly 80% of which are singletons. The sequencing input was PBMCs. The receptors were gathered from a man between 18 and 29 years old in good health and CMV-seronegative. CDR3s include the opening cysteine and the closing phenylalanine or tryptophan. The order of the fields is J gene, D gene, V gene, clone size, CDR3 DNA, CDR3 protein. A D gene is named only where the DNA matches it firmly. Rows give clone size only sometimes, using once, few, many, or a class for an expanded clone.

TRBJ1-5	NA	TRBV15	NA	TGTGCCACCAGCAGAGTAGGGTCGCGGGATCAGCCCCAGCATTTT	CATSRVGSRDQPQHF
TRBJ1-2	TRBD1	TRBV19	NA	TGTGCCAGTAGTAGGGGACAGGGCTTCGGTAAAGCGCACTTC	CASSRGQGFGKAHF
TRBJ2-3	NA	TRBV9	NA	TGTGCCAGCAGCCCCCGTCTGGCGGGGAGCACAGATACGCAGTATTTT	CASSPRLAGSTDTQYF
TRBJ1-1	TRBD1	TRBV25-1	once	TGTGCCAGCAGTCCATCTCTCCTAAGACAGGGTGAAGCTTTCTTT	CASSPSLLRQGEAFF
TRBJ1-2	NA	TRBV2	few	TGTGCCAGCACCTCATTGGGGCTTGGCTACACCTTC	CASTSLGLGYTF
TRBJ2-1	NA	TRBV5-4	NA	TGTGCCAGCAGAGGACAACTCACCTACAATGAGCAGTTCTTC	CASRGQLTYNEQFF
TRBJ1-4	NA	TRBV5-4	few	TGTGCCAGCAGCCGAGGGGGTCAGGGAACTAATGAAAAACTGTTTTTT	CASSRGGQGTNEKLFF
TRBJ1-5	NA	TRBV7-2	NA	TGTGCCAGCAGCTTAGACGGACAGCATCAGCCCCAGCATTTT	CASSLDGQHQPQHF
TRBJ2-7	NA	TRBV19	NA	TGTGCCAGTAGTATAGAACCAGGTCCCTACGAGCAGTACTTC	CASSIEPGPYEQYF
TRBJ1-2	TRBD1	TRBV5-5	NA	TGTGCCAGCAGCTTGTACAAACAGGGGACCAACTATGGCTACACCTTC	CASSLYKQGTNYGYTF
TRBJ2-1	TRBD1	TRBV7-2	NA	TGTGCCAGCAGCCAACCGGGACAGGGGCACTACAATGAGCAGTTCTTC	CASSQPGQGHYNEQFF
TRBJ1-2	NA	TRBV6-5	NA	TGTGCCAGCAGCATGTCGGGAGGGACTGGGTATGGCTACACCTTC	CASSMSGGTGYGYTF
TRBJ2-1	TRBD1	TRBV4-2	NA	TGTGCCAGCAGCCAAATTTGGGGGACAGGGGACTACAATGAGCAGTTCTTC	CASSQIWGTGDYNEQFF
TRBJ1-2	NA	TRBV6-5	few	TGTGCCAGCAGTCCGATGGAGACAGCGACGCATGGCTACACCTTC	CASSPMETATHGYTF
TRBJ1-1	NA	TRBV5-1	NA	TGCGCCAGCAGCCTCGCAGGCATGAACACTGAAGCTTTCTTT	CASSLAGMNTEAFF
TRBJ2-3	TRBD1	TRBV30	NA	TGTGCCTGGAGACTCACGACAGGGGGAAAGGACACAGATACGCAGTATTTT	CAWRLTTGGKDTDTQYF
TRBJ1-2	TRBD1	TRBV6-5	few	TGTGCCAGCAGTCGGCAGGGGGCGTCTAACTATGGCTACACCTTC	CASSRQGASNYGYTF
TRBJ2-1	TRBD1	TRBV6-4	NA	TGTGCCAGCAGTGACGGGACAGCCAATGAGCAGTTCTTC	CASSDGTANEQFF
TRBJ1-2	TRBD1	TRBV4-3	NA	TGCGCCAGCAGCCAAGAACAGGGGAATATCTATGGCTACACCTTC	CASSQEQGNIYGYTF
TRBJ2-1	NA	TRBV4-3	NA	TGCGCCAGCAGCCAAGAAAGGTATGCGGAGGAGCAGTTCTTC	CASSQERYAEEQFF
TRBJ2-2	NA	TRBV18	NA	TGTGCCAGCTCACTGTCAGGGAAAATATCCGGGGAGCTGTTTTTT	CASSLSGKISGELFF
TRBJ1-3	NA	TRBV13	NA	TGTGCCAGCAGCTTTACACAGGGCTCTGGAAACACCATATATTTT	CASSFTQGSGNTIYF
TRBJ1-4	NA	TRBV18	NA	TGTGCCAGCTCACCACGGCCCGACAGAAATGAAAAACTGTTTTTT	CASSPRPDRNEKLFF
TRBJ2-7	NA	TRBV7-6	NA	TGTGCCAGCAGCTTGTTAGCGGAAAAAGTCTACGAGCAGTACTTC	CASSLLAEKVYEQYF
TRBJ2-7	NA	TRBV6-6	once	TGTGCCAGCAGTTACTCGGGAGGGGGCGAGCAGTACTTC	CASSYSGGGEQYF
TRBJ2-1	NA	TRBV27	NA	TGTGCCAGCAGAGGGGCCAGATACAATGAGCAGTTCTTC	CASRGARYNEQFF